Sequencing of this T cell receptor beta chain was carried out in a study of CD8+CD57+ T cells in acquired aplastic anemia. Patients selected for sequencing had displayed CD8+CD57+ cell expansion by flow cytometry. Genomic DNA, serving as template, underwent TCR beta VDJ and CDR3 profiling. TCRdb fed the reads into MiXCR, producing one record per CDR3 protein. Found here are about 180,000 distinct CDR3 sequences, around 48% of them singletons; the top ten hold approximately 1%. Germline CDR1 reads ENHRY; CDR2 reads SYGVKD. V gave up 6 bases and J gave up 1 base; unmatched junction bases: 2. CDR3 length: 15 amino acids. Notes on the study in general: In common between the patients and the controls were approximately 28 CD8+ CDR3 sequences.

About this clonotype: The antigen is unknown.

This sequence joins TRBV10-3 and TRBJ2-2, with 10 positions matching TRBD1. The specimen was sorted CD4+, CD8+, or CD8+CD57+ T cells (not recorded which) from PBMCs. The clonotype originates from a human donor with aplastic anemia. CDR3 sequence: CAISWDRGNTGELFF. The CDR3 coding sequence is TGTGCCATCAGCTGGGACAGGGGGAACACCGGGGAGCTGTTTTTT.